Following are 27 T cell receptor beta chains from one sample sequenced in a study of blood T cell repertoires in COVID-19. Produced via immunoSEQ multiplex PCR; TCRdb's table is partial and in-frame only. Altogether hundreds of thousands of clones are present, approximately 83% being singletons, with the ten largest covering over 1%. What was sequenced was peripheral blood. These receptors all stem from a woman in her thirties with COVID-19, enrolled during active disease.

The genes are TRBV28 and TRBJ2-2, with 10 bases aligning to TRBD2. The V segment lost 3 bases and the J segment 5 bases; nucleotides outside the gene matches: 15. Per germline, CDR1 MDHEN and CDR2 SYDVKM. The CDR3 spans 19 residues. DNA of the CDR3: TGTGCCAGCAGTTTTCGTCGGCGGGTAGCGGGGGGAGGGACCGGGGAGCTGTTTTTT. As protein: CASSFRRRVAGGGTGELFF.

This chain links TRBV15 with TRBJ2-3; 13 positions match TRBD2. This CDR3 spans 14 amino acids. J was trimmed by 4 bases and V by 8 bases; bases with no gene match: 3. CDR1 is LNHNV, CDR2 YYDKDF, per germline (reference sequence). The CDR3 DNA reads as TGTGCCACCGGTACTAGCGGGAGGGCAGATACGCAGTATTTT. Translation: CATGTSGRADTQYF.

The rearrangement uses TRBV28 and TRBJ2-7; D is perhaps TRBD2 (6 bases). CDR1 and CDR2 (germline): MDHEN, SYDVKM. Trimming took off 6 bases at V and 1 base at J, with 16 bases between the two ends. The CDR3 sequence is 15 residues long. CDR3 bases: TGTGCCAGCAGAGCGCAAGGGACTGTTTCCTACGAGCAGTACTTC. Protein sequence: CASRAQGTVSYEQYF.

The chain joins TRBV19 to TRBJ1-2; tentatively, D is TRBD1 (6 bases). Germline assignment: CDR1 LNHDA and CDR2 SQIVND (reference sequence). Trimming removed 7 bases from V and 8 bases from J, with 17 bases in between. The CDR3 spans 13 residues. This CDR3 reads CASITSGGQGYTF. The CDR3 bases are TGTGCCAGTATTACCTCGGGGGGGCAGGGCTACACCTTC.

The chain uses TRBV29-1 and TRBJ2-2; 9 nucleotides match TRBD2. J lost 7 bases, V lost 1 base, and 7 bases had no gene match. CDR1 and CDR2 (germline): SQVTM, ANQGSEA. This CDR3 comprises 15 residues. Here the CDR3 reads CSVEAAGGSIGELFF. The CDR3, as DNA: TGCAGCGTTGAAGCAGCGGGGGGTTCGATCGGGGAGCTGTTTTTT.

The CDR3 spells CASSSGQGPTGELFF. Written as DNA, the CDR3 is TGCGCCAGCAGTTCGGGACAGGGTCCCACCGGGGAGCTGTTTTTT. This chain joins TRBV5-1 and TRBJ2-2; 9 nucleotides align to TRBD1. CDR3 length equals 15 residues. After removal of 5 bases from V and 4 bases from J, the junction contained 6 bases not matched to a gene. Germline V lookup: CDR1 SGHRS, CDR2 YFSETQ.

The gene calls are TRBV28 and TRBJ2-3; 12 positions match TRBD2. The CDR3 is 18 amino acids. Germline CDR1 and CDR2: MDHEN and SYDVKM. Trimming removed 10 bases from V and 4 bases from J; junction bases left unmatched: 18. This chain's CDR3 is CATAAPIEPSGRADTQYF. The DNA for the CDR3 is TGTGCCACCGCAGCCCCGATAGAGCCTAGCGGGAGGGCAGATACGCAGTATTTT.

In nucleotides, the CDR3 is TGTGCCAGCAGCTTAACCAGGGTCTCTGGAAACACCATATATTTT. Translating it yields CASSLTRVSGNTIYF. This sequence joins TRBV7-8 and TRBJ1-3; a possible D gene is TRBD1 (5 bases). Trimming cost V 2 bases and J 0 bases, with 8 bases left between them. Per germline, CDR1 SGHVS and CDR2 FQNEAQ. This CDR3 has 15 residues.

The chain is built from TRBV6-8 and TRBJ1-5, with 8 positions matching TRBD1. Looked up from germline, CDR1 is MNHGY and CDR2 is SAAAGT. This CDR3 is built from 15 residues. The V and J ends lost 2 bases and 7 bases, in that order; junction bases with no gene match: 7. CDR3 sequence reads: CASSYEGQAGQPQHF. CDR3 in DNA: TGTGCCAGCAGTTACGAGGGACAGGCAGGCCAGCCCCAGCATTTT.

The chain is built from TRBV3-1 (or the pseudogene TRBV3-2) and TRBJ2-1; 7 bases fit TRBD2. V dropped 3 bases and J dropped 5; count of bases not matched to a gene: 16. The CDR3 is made up of 18 amino acids. The germline gives CDR1 LGHDT, CDR2 YNNKEL (reference sequence). The CDR3 is CASSHRIPRRGRDNEQFF. In DNA form, the CDR3 reads TGTGCCAGCAGCCACCGAATACCTCGTCGGGGGAGGGACAATGAGCAGTTCTTC.

This sequence joins TRBV3-1 (or the pseudogene TRBV3-2) and TRBJ1-3, with unresolved D. Germline V CDR1 and CDR2: LGHDT, YNNKEL (reference sequence). Trimming removed 2 bases from V and 0 bases from J, with 11 bases in between. The CDR3 spans 16 residues. The DNA of the CDR3 is TGTGCCAGCAGCCAACCTCCGACACACTCTGGAAACACCATATATTTT. Encoded protein: CASSQPPTHSGNTIYF.

The V gene is TRBV18, the J gene TRBJ2-3; 10 nucleotides align to TRBD1. Losses at the gene ends were 1 base for V and 1 base for J; bases not matched to a gene: 2. Germline CDR1 KGHSH, CDR2 LQKENI. This CDR3 has 16 residues. The CDR3 DNA follows: TGTGCCAGCTCACCACGCGGGACAGGGGGCACAGATACGCAGTATTTT. This encodes CASSPRGTGGTDTQYF.

V usage is TRBV19 and J usage is TRBJ1-1; no definite D call. From germline, CDR1 is LNHDA and CDR2 SQIVND (reference sequence). This CDR3 is 12 amino acids long. The V end lost 4 bases, the J end lost 4 bases, and 7 bases lay between the germline ends. CDR3: CASSTLGTEAFF. CDR3 in DNA: TGTGCCAGTAGTACCCTAGGCACTGAAGCTTTCTTT. The entire variable domain, with the rest obtained from reference TRBV19 and TRBJ1-1, is as follows: DGGITQSPKYLFRKEGQNVTLSCEQNLNHDAMYWYRQDPGQGLRLIYYSQIVNDFQKGDIAEGYSVSREKKESFPLTVTSAQKNPTAFYLCASSTLGTEAFFGQGTRLTVV.

The V call is TRBV5-4, the J call TRBJ1-1; D gene ambiguous. Germline V CDR1 and CDR2: SGHNT, YYREEE (reference sequence). The V end lost 0 bases, the J end lost 4 bases, and 7 bases lay between the germline ends. This CDR3 has 13 residues. The CDR3 protein is CASSLGGGTEAFF. The CDR3 coding sequence is TGTGCCAGCAGCTTGGGGGGAGGCACTGAAGCTTTCTTT.

This chain links TRBV19 with TRBJ1-4, with D unresolved. This CDR3 is 14 amino acids long. Germline V gene sequence: CDR1 LNHDA, CDR2 SQIVND (reference sequence). Deletions cut 8 bases from V and 8 bases from J, with 18 bases between. CDR3 DNA: TGTGCCAGTTCCCCTAACAGACAAAGAGAAAAACTGTTTTTT. Protein sequence: CASSPNRQREKLFF.

The chain has TRBV4-3 and TRBJ2-5; 9 bases match TRBD1. This CDR3 has 15 amino acids. Looked up from germline, CDR1 is LGHNA and CDR2 is YSLEER. V lost 0 bases to trimming and J lost 5 bases; unmatched junction nucleotides: 4. CDR3 DNA: TGCGCCAGCAGCCAAGAAAGGGGGACAGGGGAGACCCAGTACTTC. Encoded protein: CASSQERGTGETQYF.

The rearrangement links TRBV15 to TRBJ1-1, with D perhaps TRBD1 (6 bases). The CDR3 contains 14 residues. The germline V gene has CDR1 LNHNV and CDR2 YYDKDF (reference sequence). With 5 bases removed from V and 2 bases from J, the gap between germline ends came to 12 bases. DNA for the CDR3: TGTGCCACCAGCGTTGGACAGTCAAACACTGAAGCTTTCTTT. Translating gives CATSVGQSNTEAFF.

The V and J genes are TRBV27 and TRBJ1-2, with 10 bases identical to TRBD1. After removal of 6 bases from V and 4 bases from J, the junction contained 8 bases not matched to a gene. Germline CDR1 reads MNHEY; CDR2 reads SMNVEV (reference sequence). This CDR3 region has 15 residues. CDR3 in DNA: TGTGCCAGCAGCATGACAGGGGGCGTCATCTATGGCTACACCTTC. Amino acid sequence: CASSMTGGVIYGYTF.

The chain recombines TRBV9 with TRBJ2-5; D uncertain. This CDR3 is built from 11 residues. CDR1 and CDR2 (germline): SGDLS, YYNGEE. Trimming left V 4 bases short and J 5 bases short, with 6 bases between. The chain's CDR3 is CASSSGETQYF. CDR3 nucleotides: TGTGCCAGCAGCTCCGGGGAGACCCAGTACTTC.

The chain is built from TRBV7-2 and TRBJ1-2, with 7 bases fitting TRBD1. The V gene end was trimmed by 1 base and the J gene end by 4 bases; junction bases not matched to a gene: 6. This CDR3 is 15 amino acids long. Per germline, CDR1 SGHTA and CDR2 FQGNSA. The CDR3 DNA sequence: TGTGCCAGCAGCTTAGAAAGGGCAGGGGGCTATGGCTACACCTTC. Its protein is CASSLERAGGYGYTF.

V gene TRBV10-3 combines with J gene TRBJ2-1; 14 bases agree with TRBD2. The length of the CDR3 is 16 residues. The trim removed 5 bases at V and 4 bases at J, leaving 4 bases unmatched. The germline gives CDR1 ENHRY, CDR2 SYGVKD. CDR3 DNA sequence: TGTGCCATCAGTCGACTAGCGGGAGGGCAATACAATGAGCAGTTCTTC. Protein product: CAISRLAGGQYNEQFF.

The gene calls are TRBV7-8 and TRBJ2-3; no reliable D call. The CDR3 is made up of 14 amino acids. V lost 5 bases and J lost 3, with 12 bases in between. Germline V gene lookup returns CDR1 SGHVS and CDR2 FQNEAQ. CDR3 sequence (DNA): TGTGCCAGCAGCACCACCCGGGTTACAGATACGCAGTATTTT. It is translated as CASSTTRVTDTQYF.

This rearrangement joins TRBV3-1 (or the pseudogene TRBV3-2) to TRBJ2-6, with 9 bases identical to TRBD2. The germline V gene has CDR1 LGHDT and CDR2 YNNKEL (reference sequence). Trimming took 1 base from V and 0 from J; bases not matched to a gene: 10. The CDR3 totals 20 residues. The CDR3 spells CASSQVIRRSGGSGANVLTF. In DNA, the CDR3 is TGTGCCAGCAGCCAAGTAATTCGTCGTAGCGGGGGCTCTGGGGCCAACGTCCTGACTTTC.

This clone was seen a single time. This chain's CDR3 is CASRETSGTGAGNTIYF. CDR3 DNA sequence: TGTGCCAGCAGGGAAACCTCCGGGACAGGGGCTGGAAACACCATATATTTT. This chain joins TRBV13 and TRBJ1-3; 10 bases are shared with TRBD1. With 6 bases clipped from V and 2 bases from J, the junction kept 10 bases outside the gene matches. The CDR3 contains 17 residues. Looked up from germline, CDR1 is PRHDT and CDR2 is FYEKMQ (reference sequence).

The rearrangement links TRBV3-1 (or the pseudogene TRBV3-2) to TRBJ2-5; D gene uncertain. The CDR3 contains 11 residues. Trimming pared 5 bases from V and 5 bases from J, leaving 6 bases between. In germline, CDR1 is LGHDT, CDR2 YNNKEL (reference sequence). Written as DNA, the CDR3 is TGTGCCAGCAGCGCCAGGGAGACCCAGTACTTC. It is translated as CASSARETQYF.

The rearrangement links TRBV6-2 or TRBV6-3 to TRBJ2-7; 13 bases are shared with TRBD2. CDR3 length equals 18 residues. V was pared by 0 bases and J by 1 base, with 6 bases of the junction left unmatched. Germline V lookup: CDR1 MNHEY, CDR2 SVGEGT. CDR3 sequence reads: CASSYSQLAGGSSYEQYF. The CDR3 DNA sequence: TGTGCCAGCAGTTACTCTCAACTAGCGGGAGGGAGTTCCTACGAGCAGTACTTC.

The J gene is TRBJ1-5, the V gene TRBV28; 7 nucleotides match TRBD1. CDR1 is MDHEN and CDR2 is SYDVKM in the germline V gene. The CDR3 contains 15 residues. Trimming at V came to 5 bases and at J to 4 bases, leaving 8 bases not matched to a gene. The CDR3 coding sequence is TGTGCCAGCAGTACCCAAGGGGGCTTGAATCAGCCCCAGCATTTT. It yields the protein CASSTQGGLNQPQHF. Variable domain in full (rest from reference TRBV28 and TRBJ1-5): DVKVTQSSRYLVKRTGEKVFLECVQDMDHENMFWYRQDPGLGLRLIYFSYDVKMKEKGDIPEGYSVSREKKERFSLILESASTNQTSMYLCASSTQGGLNQPQHFGDGTRLSIL.